Described below is a single T cell receptor beta chain sequence and its context. The antigen is unknown. The data originate from a study of T cell responses to AZD1222 COVID-19 vaccine. Broader study findings: The number of AZD1222 recipients seropositive at baseline was only 6 or 7. Mapped onto spike, vaccine-associated CD4 TCRs spanned it and were dominant at 160-218 and 743-854. Increased Spike-specific TCR breadth and depth were observed after two AZD1222 doses. Donors were mostly white British, more females; clonal diversity possibly underestimated.

In germline, CDR1 is SQVTM, CDR2 ANQGSEA. This CDR3 contains 14 residues. The V end lost 7 bases, the J end lost 1 base, and 11 bases lay between the germline ends. Profiling relied on immunoSEQ multiplex PCR, and the TCRdb table lists in-frame clones only, not all of them. The data hold roughly 150,000 clones, with approximately 92% observed a single time. The source is an adult who received the AZD1222 COVID-19 vaccine. The chain has TRBV29-1 and TRBJ2-6, with unresolved D. The specimen comprised peripheral blood, sampled 28 days after the second AZD1222 dose. CDR3 DNA: TGCAGCGCCCCGGGCGCTTCTGGGGCCAACGTCCTGACTTTC. Its protein product is CSAPGASGANVLTF.